The rows below give T cell receptor beta chains drawn from one sample of a study of cytomegalovirus exposure and HLA in healthy donors. Using immunoSEQ multiplex PCR, the repertoire was profiled, and TCRdb retains in-frame clones only, with some absent. The table lists some 130,000 clones, about 82% of them singletons. The sample taken for sequencing was PBMCs. Every receptor here comes from a female donor in good health and CMV-seropositive. Both conserved end residues are part of each CDR3. Fields, in order: J gene, clone size, V gene, D gene, CDR3 DNA, CDR3 protein. The D gene is left open where the match is weak. A clone size is listed for some rows: how often the clone was seen (once, few, many), or a class if it is expanded.

TRBJ2-3 | NA | TRBV18 | NA | TGTGCCAGCTCACCAGGATTAGGACTTCAAGGGGATACGCAGTATTTT | CASSPGLGLQGDTQYF
TRBJ1-6 | NA | TRBV6-6 | NA | TGTGCCAGCAGTCAGAACTCACCCCTCCACTTT | CASSQNSPLHF
TRBJ2-4 | NA | TRBV4-2 | TRBD2 | TGTGCCAGCAGCCAAGAGGCGGGAGGGACAGCAAAAAACATTCAGTACTTC | CASSQEAGGTAKNIQYF
TRBJ2-5 | NA | TRBV7-9 | NA | TGTGCCAGCAGCTGGACAGAGACGACTAGCCGGGAGACCCAGTACTTC | CASSWTETTSRETQYF
TRBJ2-5 | NA | TRBV6-1 | NA | TGTGCCAGCAGTGAATCATTCAGGGTGGAGACCCAGTACTTC | CASSESFRVETQYF
TRBJ1-1 | few | TRBV11-2 | NA | TGTGCCAGCAGCCAGGGCCTCTCGAACACTGAAGCTTTCTTT | CASSQGLSNTEAFF
TRBJ2-3 | NA | TRBV27 | TRBD2 | TGTGCCAGTGGGGGAGGGCCCTATACGCAGTATTTT | CASGGGPYTQYF
TRBJ2-5 | NA | TRBV2 | TRBD1 | TGTGCCAGCAGCAGACAGGGGGGGTACCAAGAGACCCAGTACTTC | CASSRQGGYQETQYF
TRBJ2-7 | NA | TRBV7-9 | TRBD2 | TGTGCCAGCAGCGAAAATAGCGGGAGTTTGGCCTACGAGCAGTACTTC | CASSENSGSLAYEQYF
TRBJ1-2 | NA | TRBV25-1 | NA | TGTGCCAGCAGTGACCCCGGGGATCATGGCTACACCTTC | CASSDPGDHGYTF
TRBJ1-5 | NA | TRBV12-5 | TRBD1 | TGTGCTAGTGGTTTGGTAAATTCAGGGGGCGGTCAGCCCCAGCATTTT | CASGLVNSGGGQPQHF
TRBJ1-2 | NA | TRBV20-1 | NA | TGCAGTGCTAGGGCAGGCTATGGCTACACCTTC | CSARAGYGYTF
TRBJ2-3 | NA | TRBV7-2 | TRBD1 | TGTGCCAGCAGCTCCCGGGGACAGGGAACAGATACGCAGTATTTT | CASSSRGQGTDTQYF
TRBJ2-1 | NA | TRBV28 | NA | TGTGCCACCCAGGCGGGCAATGAGCAGTTCTTC | CATQAGNEQFF
TRBJ1-5 | NA | TRBV19 | TRBD1 | TGTGCCAGCCGGGACAGGGGGCTTAGCAATCAGCCCCAGCATTTT | CASRDRGLSNQPQHF
TRBJ2-7 | NA | TRBV5-1 | TRBD1 | TGCGCCAGCAGCTCCCGGGACAGGGCGGCCTACGAGCAGTACTTC | CASSSRDRAAYEQYF
TRBJ1-6 | NA | TRBV6-6 | NA | TGTGCCAGCAGTTACCCCGGGGCGCGGGGATCACCCCTCCACTTT | CASSYPGARGSPLHF
TRBJ2-2 | once | TRBV5-4 | TRBD2 | TGTGCCAGCAGGATAGCGGGGGGGCGCACCGGGGAGCTGTTTTTT | CASRIAGGRTGELFF
TRBJ2-7 | NA | TRBV9 | TRBD1 | TGTGCCAGCAGCTACGGACAGGGAAACGAGCAGTACTTC | CASSYGQGNEQYF
TRBJ2-7 | NA | TRBV19 | TRBD1 | TGTGCCAGTAGTCGACCGGGACAGGGCCTCTACGAGCAGTACTTC | CASSRPGQGLYEQYF
TRBJ2-7 | NA | TRBV28 | NA | TGTGCCAGCCAAATCTCTCCGTCCCAGGCCGAGCAGTACTTC | CASQISPSQAEQYF
TRBJ2-1 | NA | TRBV5-1 | NA | TGCGCCAGCAGCTTGGGAGGGGGGGCCTCCTACAATGAGCAGTTCTTC | CASSLGGGASYNEQFF
TRBJ1-6 | NA | TRBV28 | NA | TGTGCCAGCAGTTCTTCAGGCTTACGTTCACCCCTCCACTTT | CASSSSGLRSPLHF
TRBJ1-4 | NA | TRBV28 | NA | TGTGCCAGCAGCCCCACAGGGCCAACTAATGAAAAACTGTTTTTT | CASSPTGPTNEKLFF
TRBJ2-2 | NA | TRBV7-9 | TRBD1 | TGTTCCAGCAGCCAACCGGGACAGCTGAACACCGGGGAGCTGTTTTTT | CSSSQPGQLNTGELFF
TRBJ1-2 | NA | TRBV10-3 | TRBD1 | TGTGCCATCAGTCGGGACAGAGGGGATGGCTACACCTTC | CAISRDRGDGYTF
TRBJ2-3 | NA | TRBV2 | NA | TGTGCCAGCAGTGAAGGCCTAGCAGATACGCAGTATTTT | CASSEGLADTQYF
TRBJ1-2 | NA | TRBV19 | NA | TGTGCCAGTAGAGACGAGGCGACCCACTATGGCTACACCTTC | CASRDEATHYGYTF
TRBJ1-5 | NA | TRBV2 | NA | TGTGCCAGCCGTCGGGGGTGGAATCAGCCCCAGCATTTT | CASRRGWNQPQHF
TRBJ2-1 | NA | TRBV6-1 | TRBD1 | TGTGCCAGCAGTGAAGGGACAGGGAACGAGCAGTTCTTC | CASSEGTGNEQFF
TRBJ2-3 | few | TRBV5-4 | NA | TGTGCCAGCAGCCCGGACAGTGGGAGCACAGATACGCAGTATTTT | CASSPDSGSTDTQYF
TRBJ2-3 | NA | TRBV30 | TRBD1 | TGTGCCTGGAGTGGCCGGGACAGCGTCCGCACAGATACGCAGTATTTT | CAWSGRDSVRTDTQYF
TRBJ1-2 | NA | TRBV5-1 | TRBD1 | TGCGCCAGCAGCTTATCGGGACAGGGGTTGACTGGCTACACCTTC | CASSLSGQGLTGYTF
TRBJ1-4 | NA | TRBV19 | NA | TGTGCCAGTAGTCCCTTTGTGATAGCAACTAATGAAAAACTGTTTTTT | CASSPFVIATNEKLFF
TRBJ1-1 | NA | TRBV9 | TRBD1 | TGTGCCAGCGGGACAGGGTTCGGCACTGAAGCTTTCTTT | CASGTGFGTEAFF
TRBJ1-1 | NA | TRBV11-1 | TRBD1 | TGTGCCAGCAGCTTATTTGACAGGGGGAACACTGAAGCTTTCTTT | CASSLFDRGNTEAFF